This TCR beta chain was obtained from a study of CD8 T cells in ankylosing spondylitis. Whole-study findings and limits: Seemingly characteristic of ankylosing spondylitis blood was a TCR beta motif consisting of roughly 8 highly homologous variants. Disease-linked clones were CD8+ and relatively rare in peripheral blood. The authors reported significant enrichment of disease-linked clones in matched ankylosing spondylitis synovial fluid.

This clonotype was seen only a few times. Its specificity is unknown. One entry per CDR3 protein results from TCRdb running MiXCR on the 5' RACE reads. The repertoire has 250,000 to 350,000 distinct CDR3 sequences, around 19% of them found once; the top ten carry under 8.5%. The CDR3 has 16 residues. V lost 4 bases and J lost 6; bases outside the gene matches: 10. From germline, CDR1 is SGDLS and CDR2 YYNGEE. Sequenced: blood, either unsorted or a sorted T cell fraction (not recorded which). The chain joins TRBV9 to TRBJ1-5; 10 nucleotides match TRBD1. This sequence was found in a male donor with ankylosing spondylitis or in good health (not recorded which). The CDR3 sequence: CASSPNSGQGGQPQHF. The CDR3 DNA follows: TGTGCCAGCAGCCCAAATTCTGGACAGGGGGGTCAGCCCCAGCATTTT. Supplemented by reference TRBV9 and TRBJ1-5, the full variable domain reads DSGVTQTPKHLITATGQRVTLRCSPRSGDLSVYWYQQSLDQGLQFLIQYYNGEERAKGNILERFSAQQFPDLHSELNLSSLELGDSALYFCASSPNSGQGGQPQHFGDGTRLSIL.